The rows below give T cell receptor beta chains drawn from one sample of a study of blood T cell repertoires in COVID-19. Libraries were prepared by immunoSEQ multiplex PCR; TCRdb keeps only in-frame clonotypes and omits some of them. Counted here are about 400,000 clones, about nine tenths occurring once; the ten biggest clones make up 1.5% to 2%. The sample comprised PBMCs or T cells enriched from blood (not recorded which). These receptor sequences come from a woman aged 30 to 39 who had recovered from COVID-19. Both conserved end residues are part of each CDR3. D genes are given only for firm matches. The listing skips clone size in some rows; elsewhere it reads once, few, many or a size class.

j_call | d_call | v_call | clone_size | cdr3_nt | cdr3_aa
TRBJ2-7 | TRBD1 | TRBV27 | - | TGTGCCAGCAGTCCGGGGACAGCCTACGAGCAGTACTTC | CASSPGTAYEQYF
TRBJ2-7 | - | TRBV18 | - | TGTGCCAGCTCACGGCAGGAATACGAGCAGTACTTC | CASSRQEYEQYF
TRBJ1-3 | TRBD1 | TRBV7-3 | - | TGTGCCAGCAGCTTAGACAGGGGGAACACCATATATTTT | CASSLDRGNTIYF
TRBJ2-7 | - | TRBV9 | - | TGTGCCAGCAGCGTAGCTCTGGGGACTTACGAGCAGTACTTC | CASSVALGTYEQYF
TRBJ1-1 | - | TRBV7-8 | - | TGCGCCAGCAGCAGAATCCCAGGTGTCACTGAAGCTTTCTTT | CASSRIPGVTEAFF
TRBJ1-2 | TRBD1 | TRBV7-3 | - | TGTGCCAGCAGCTGGACAGGGGCTTTGGGGTACACCTTC | CASSWTGALGYTF
TRBJ1-1 | - | TRBV3-1/TRBV3-2 | - | TGTGCCAGCAGCCACGGTAGCGCTGAAGCTTTCTTT | CASSHGSAEAFF
TRBJ2-7 | - | TRBV18 | - | TGTGCCAGCTCACACGGGACACGCGGGGAGCAGTACTTC | CASSHGTRGEQYF
TRBJ2-3 | - | TRBV5-4 | - | TGTGCCAGCAGTAGACTCACAGATACGCAGTATTTT | CASSRLTDTQYF
TRBJ1-4 | TRBD1 | TRBV9 | few | TGTGCCAGCAGCTCACAACAGGGGGTTAATGAAAAACTGTTTTTT | CASSSQQGVNEKLFF
TRBJ1-2 | - | TRBV24-1 | - | TGTGCCACCAGTGGTTCCACTAACTATGGCTACACCTTC | CATSGSTNYGYTF
TRBJ2-1 | TRBD2 | TRBV4-3 | - | TGCGCCAGCAGCCAAGATCCTGGCGGGGGGTACAATGAGCAGTTCTTC | CASSQDPGGGYNEQFF
TRBJ1-5 | - | TRBV12-3/TRBV12-4 | - | TGTGCCAGCAGTCTAGGACAATATCAGCCCCAGCATTTT | CASSLGQYQPQHF
TRBJ1-6 | TRBD1 | TRBV5-1 | - | TGCGCCAGCAGCGTCCAGGGGGTAGAAAATTCACCCCTCCACTTT | CASSVQGVENSPLHF
TRBJ2-2 | - | TRBV28 | - | TGTGCCAGCAGTTTATACGCGTACGCGAACACCGGGGAGCTGTTTTTT | CASSLYAYANTGELFF
TRBJ1-1 | TRBD1 | TRBV24-1 | - | TGTGCCACCAGTTCGGGCAGGGGGCTCGTCACTGAAGCTTTCTTT | CATSSGRGLVTEAFF
TRBJ2-7 | TRBD1 | TRBV19 | - | TGTGCCAGTAGTACCGGGACAGTACCGACCTACGAGCAGTACTTC | CASSTGTVPTYEQYF
TRBJ1-5 | TRBD1 | TRBV30 | once | TGTGCCTGGAGTAGGGGGGGCAGGGGGCTTGGTCAGCCCCAGCATTTT | CAWSRGGRGLGQPQHF
TRBJ1-6 | - | TRBV5-1 | - | TGCGCCAGCAGCTTGGTAGAGAATTCACCCCTCCACTTT | CASSLVENSPLHF
TRBJ2-3 | TRBD2 | TRBV11-3 | - | TGTGCCAGCAGCTTAGGAACTAGCGGGGTTCTTGACACAGATACGCAGTATTTT | CASSLGTSGVLDTDTQYF
TRBJ2-7 | - | TRBV6-5 | - | TGTGCCAGCAGCACCGAAGTTCTCAGGGCCGAGCAGTACTTC | CASSTEVLRAEQYF
TRBJ1-1 | - | TRBV15 | - | TGTGCCACCAGCAGAGAAACCCCCGGGCGAGGGGGTGAAGCTTTCTTT | CATSRETPGRGGEAFF
TRBJ2-7 | TRBD1 | TRBV6-1 | - | TGTGCCAGCAGTAAAGCCGGGACAGGGTACGAATATTATGAGCAGTACTTC | CASSKAGTGYEYYEQYF
TRBJ2-7 | TRBD1 | TRBV6-5 | - | TGTGCCAGCAGTTATGGGACAGGGGGCGAGCAGTACTTC | CASSYGTGGEQYF
TRBJ1-4 | TRBD1 | TRBV7-7 | - | TGTGCCAGCAGCTTGACAGGGGCAACTAATGAAAAACTGTTTTTT | CASSLTGATNEKLFF
TRBJ1-2 | - | TRBV7-8 | - | TGTGCCAGCAGCATCGAAACGGACTATGGCTACACCTTC | CASSIETDYGYTF
TRBJ1-1 | - | TRBV5-1 | once | TGCGCCAGCAGCTTGTCCGGGATATTACGGGGCACTGAAGCTTTCTTT | CASSLSGILRGTEAFF
TRBJ2-3 | - | TRBV19 | - | TGTGCCAGTAGTACCTTCTGGCTGACAGATACGCAGTATTTT | CASSTFWLTDTQYF
TRBJ1-5 | TRBD1 | TRBV27 | - | TGTGCCAGCAGTCCCTTGACAGGGTTAGACCAGCATTTT | CASSPLTGLDQHF
TRBJ1-4 | TRBD1 | TRBV2 | - | TGTGCCAGCAGTGGCCCTTGGACAGGGGGTACTAATGAAAAACTGTTTTTT | CASSGPWTGGTNEKLFF